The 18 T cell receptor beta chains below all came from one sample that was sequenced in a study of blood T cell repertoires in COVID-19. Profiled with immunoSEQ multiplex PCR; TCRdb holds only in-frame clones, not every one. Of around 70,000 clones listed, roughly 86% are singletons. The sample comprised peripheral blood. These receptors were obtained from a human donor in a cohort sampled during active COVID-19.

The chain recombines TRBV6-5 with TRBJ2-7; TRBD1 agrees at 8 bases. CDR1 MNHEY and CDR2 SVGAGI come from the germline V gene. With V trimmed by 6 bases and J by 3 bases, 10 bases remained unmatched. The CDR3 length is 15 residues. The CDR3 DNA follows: TGTGCCAGCAGGACGGACAGGGTACTAGGCTACGAGCAGTACTTC. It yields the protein CASRTDRVLGYEQYF.

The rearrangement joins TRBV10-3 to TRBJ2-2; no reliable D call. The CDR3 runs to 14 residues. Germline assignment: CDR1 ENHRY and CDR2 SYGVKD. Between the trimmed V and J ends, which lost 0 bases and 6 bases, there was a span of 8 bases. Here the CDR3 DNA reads TGTGCCATCAGTGAGTCCCTAGGATCCGGGGAGCTGTTTTTT. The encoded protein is CAISESLGSGELFF.

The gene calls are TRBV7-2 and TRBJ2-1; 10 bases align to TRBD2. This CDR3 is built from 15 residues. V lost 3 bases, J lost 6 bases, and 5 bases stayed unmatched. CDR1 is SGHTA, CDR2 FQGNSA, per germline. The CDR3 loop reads CASSLSGGAFNEQFF. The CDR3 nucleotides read TGTGCCAGCAGCTTGAGCGGGGGGGCCTTCAATGAGCAGTTCTTC.

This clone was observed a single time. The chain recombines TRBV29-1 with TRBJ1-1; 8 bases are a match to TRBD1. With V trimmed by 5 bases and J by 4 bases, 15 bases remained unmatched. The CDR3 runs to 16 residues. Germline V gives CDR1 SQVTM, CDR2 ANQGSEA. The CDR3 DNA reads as TGCAGCGTTTTCCCCACCAGGGGGCATCGGGGCACTGAAGCTTTCTTT. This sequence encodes CSVFPTRGHRGTEAFF.

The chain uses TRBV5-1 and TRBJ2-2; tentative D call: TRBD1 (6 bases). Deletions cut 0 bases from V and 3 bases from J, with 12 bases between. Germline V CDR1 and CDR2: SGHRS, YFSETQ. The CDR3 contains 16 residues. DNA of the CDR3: TGCGCCAGCAGCTTGGCCGGGACAACCGACACCGGGGAGCTGTTTTTT. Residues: CASSLAGTTDTGELFF.

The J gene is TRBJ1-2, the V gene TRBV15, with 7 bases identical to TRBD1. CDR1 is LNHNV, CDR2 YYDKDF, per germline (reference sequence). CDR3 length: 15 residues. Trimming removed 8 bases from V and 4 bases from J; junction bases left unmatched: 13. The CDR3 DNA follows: TGTGCCACCCAGAGGGAGAGGGGGCTCTCCTATGGCTACACCTTC. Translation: CATQRERGLSYGYTF.

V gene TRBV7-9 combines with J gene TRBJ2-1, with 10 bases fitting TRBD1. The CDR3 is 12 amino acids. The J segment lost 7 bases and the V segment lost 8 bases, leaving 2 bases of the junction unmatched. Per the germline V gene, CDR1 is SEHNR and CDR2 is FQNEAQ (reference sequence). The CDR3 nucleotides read TGTGCCAGCGGGACAGGGGAAAATGAGCAGTTCTTC. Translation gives CASGTGENEQFF.

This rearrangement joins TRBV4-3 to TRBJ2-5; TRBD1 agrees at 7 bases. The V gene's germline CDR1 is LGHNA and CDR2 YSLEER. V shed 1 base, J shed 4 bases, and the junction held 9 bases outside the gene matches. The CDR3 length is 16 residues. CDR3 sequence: CASSQVQGESSETQYF. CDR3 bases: TGCGCCAGCAGCCAAGTCCAGGGGGAGTCTTCAGAGACCCAGTACTTC.

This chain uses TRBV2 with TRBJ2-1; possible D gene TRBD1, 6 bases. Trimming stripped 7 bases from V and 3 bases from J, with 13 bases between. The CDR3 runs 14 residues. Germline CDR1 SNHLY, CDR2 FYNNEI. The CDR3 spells CASNRVRNYNEQFF. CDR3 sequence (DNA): TGTGCCAGCAACAGGGTCAGAAACTACAATGAGCAGTTCTTC.

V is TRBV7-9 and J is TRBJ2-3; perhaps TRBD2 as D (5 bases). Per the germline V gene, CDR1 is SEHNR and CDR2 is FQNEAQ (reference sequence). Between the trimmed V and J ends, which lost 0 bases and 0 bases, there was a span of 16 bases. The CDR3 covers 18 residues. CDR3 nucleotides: TGTGCCAGCAGCTTAGCCGCCCGGGGTATCCCTAGCACAGATACGCAGTATTTT. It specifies CASSLAARGIPSTDTQYF.

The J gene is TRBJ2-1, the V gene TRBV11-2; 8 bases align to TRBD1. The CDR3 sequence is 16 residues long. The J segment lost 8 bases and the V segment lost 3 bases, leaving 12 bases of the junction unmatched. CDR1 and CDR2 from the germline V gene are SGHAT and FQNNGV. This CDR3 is CASSFRGRPHLDEQFF. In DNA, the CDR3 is TGTGCCAGCAGCTTCAGGGGGCGCCCCCACCTCGATGAGCAGTTCTTC.

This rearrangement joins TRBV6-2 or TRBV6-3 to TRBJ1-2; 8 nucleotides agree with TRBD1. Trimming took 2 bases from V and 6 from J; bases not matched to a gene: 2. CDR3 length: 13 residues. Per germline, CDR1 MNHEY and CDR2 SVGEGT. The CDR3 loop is CASSYNRGNGYTF. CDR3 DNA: TGTGCCAGCAGTTACAACAGGGGGAATGGCTACACCTTC.

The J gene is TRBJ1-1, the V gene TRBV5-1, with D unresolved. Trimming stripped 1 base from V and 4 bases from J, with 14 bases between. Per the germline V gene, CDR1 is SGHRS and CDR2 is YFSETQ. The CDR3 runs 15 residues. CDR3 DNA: TGCGCCAGCAGCTTGCTCCGGGGTCGGGGCACTGAAGCTTTCTTT. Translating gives CASSLLRGRGTEAFF.

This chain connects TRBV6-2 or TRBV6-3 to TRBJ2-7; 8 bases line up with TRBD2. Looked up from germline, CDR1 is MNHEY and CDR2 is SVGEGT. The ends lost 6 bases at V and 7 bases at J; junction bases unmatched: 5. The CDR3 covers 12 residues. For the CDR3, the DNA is TGTGCCAGCAGCCCCTTAGCGGGGGAGCAGTACTTC. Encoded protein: CASSPLAGEQYF.

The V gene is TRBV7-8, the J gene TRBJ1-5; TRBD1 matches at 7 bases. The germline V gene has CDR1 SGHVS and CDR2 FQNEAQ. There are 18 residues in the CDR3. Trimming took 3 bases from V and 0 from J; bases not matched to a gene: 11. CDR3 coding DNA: TGTGCCAGCAGCTTGGTGCCAGGGGGATCCTCTAGCAATCAGCCCCAGCATTTT. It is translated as CASSLVPGGSSSNQPQHF.

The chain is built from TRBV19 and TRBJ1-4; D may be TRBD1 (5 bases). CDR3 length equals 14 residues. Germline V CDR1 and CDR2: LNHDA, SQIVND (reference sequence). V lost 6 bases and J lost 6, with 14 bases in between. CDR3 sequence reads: CASRRRGADEKLFF. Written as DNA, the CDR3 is TGTGCCAGTAGGAGAAGGGGCGCGGATGAAAAACTGTTTTTT.

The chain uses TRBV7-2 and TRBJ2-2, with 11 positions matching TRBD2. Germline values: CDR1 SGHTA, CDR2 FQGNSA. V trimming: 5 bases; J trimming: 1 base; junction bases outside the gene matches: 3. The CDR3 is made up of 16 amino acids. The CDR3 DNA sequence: TGTGCCAGCAGCCAAGGGACTAGCGGGAACACCGGGGAGCTGTTTTTT. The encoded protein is CASSQGTSGNTGELFF.

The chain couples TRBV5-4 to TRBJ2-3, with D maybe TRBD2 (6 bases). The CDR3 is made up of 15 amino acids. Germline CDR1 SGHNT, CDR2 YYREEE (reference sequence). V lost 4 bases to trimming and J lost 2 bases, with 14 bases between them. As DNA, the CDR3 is TGTGCCAGCAGCCAGAATAGCGGTCCCACAGATACGCAGTATTTT. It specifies CASSQNSGPTDTQYF.